The 7 T cell receptor beta chains given below trace back to one sample, sequenced in a study of blood T cells in healthy people across ages. Sample-barcoded 5' priming and a J-beta primer mix drove a second PCR of roughly 6 to 12 cycles. TCRdb ran MiXCR on the 5' RACE reads and lists one entry per CDR3 protein. Found here are fewer than 2,000,000 distinct CDR3 sequences, roughly two fifths of them singletons; the top ten hold under 30%. Sequenced: blood. The receptors shown here come from a human donor in good health.

This clonotype was counted a single time. The chain has TRBV20-1 and TRBJ2-5; D assignment may be TRBD1 or TRBD2 (6 bases each). CDR1 is DFQATT and CDR2 is SNEGSKA in the germline V gene (reference sequence). With 3 bases removed from V and 5 bases from J, the gap between germline ends came to 19 bases. This CDR3 has 15 amino acids. The CDR3 nucleotides read TGCAGTGCTAGGGATGGAGGGGGGCTGCTTGAGACCCAGTACTTC. Encoded protein: CSARDGGGLLETQYF.

The chain combines TRBV7-2 with TRBJ1-5; the D is unclear. Germline V lookup: CDR1 SGHTA, CDR2 FQGNSA. The CDR3 has 12 amino acids. Trimming pared 5 bases from V and 6 bases from J, leaving 8 bases between. The CDR3 sequence: CASSEPAQPQHF. For the CDR3, the DNA is TGTGCCAGCAGCGAGCCAGCTCAGCCCCAGCATTTT. Combining the CDR3 with reference TRBV7-2 and TRBJ1-5 gives the whole variable domain GAGVSQSPSNKVTEKGKDVELRCDPISGHTALYWYRQSLGQGLEFLIYFQGNSAPDKSGLPSDRFSAERTGGSVSTLTIQRTQQEDSAVYLCASSEPAQPQHFGDGTRLSIL.

The CDR3 DNA is TGTGCCAGCAGGAGTGGGGGCATCTATCAGCCCCAGCATTTT. This translates into CASRSGGIYQPQHF. V gene TRBV27 combines with J gene TRBJ1-5; weak D call: TRBD1 (6 bases). V lost 6 bases and J 5 bases, leaving 14 bases between the germline ends. The CDR3 has 14 amino acids. The germline V gene has CDR1 MNHEY and CDR2 SMNVEV (reference sequence).

The chain carries TRBV28 and TRBJ2-4; 8 bases match TRBD1. The DNA end lines up better with TRBJ2-7; the J call may be wrong. This CDR3 is 16 amino acids long. Per the germline V gene, CDR1 is MDHEN and CDR2 is SYDVKM. The CDR3 DNA is TGTGCCAGCAGACCCGACAGGGGATGGGGCGCCTACGAGCAGTACTTC. This encodes CASRPDRGWGAYEQYF.

This clonotype has only a few counts. This rearrangement joins TRBV27 to TRBJ2-4, with D tentatively TRBD1 or TRBD2 (6 bases each). TRBJ2-7 explains the end of the DNA better; the J call may be wrong. This CDR3 spans 15 amino acids. Germline CDR1 is MNHEY and CDR2 is SMNVEV (reference sequence). CDR3 DNA: TGTGCCAGCAGTTTGGCGACAGACGGGGGCGGCGAGCAGTACTTC. Amino acid sequence: CASSLATDGGGEQYF.

The chain carries TRBV6-2 or TRBV6-3 and TRBJ1-2; 7 positions agree with TRBD1. Per germline, CDR1 MNHEY and CDR2 SVGEGT. This CDR3 region has 15 residues. Germline trimming cut 6 bases from V and 4 bases from J; bases unmatched to any gene: 11. In nucleotides, the CDR3 is TGTGCCAGCAGCCATCTTAAGGACAGGAGCTATGGCTACACCTTC. It yields the protein CASSHLKDRSYGYTF.

This clonotype was observed a few times. The rearrangement links TRBV4-3 to TRBJ1-1; D might be TRBD1 (5 bases). Trimming removed 0 bases from V and 4 bases from J, with 12 bases in between. The CDR3 is made up of 15 amino acids. Germline CDR1 LGHNA, CDR2 YSLEER. The CDR3 sequence is CASSQEAREGTEAFF. The CDR3 bases are TGCGCCAGCAGCCAAGAGGCCAGGGAGGGCACTGAAGCTTTCTTT.